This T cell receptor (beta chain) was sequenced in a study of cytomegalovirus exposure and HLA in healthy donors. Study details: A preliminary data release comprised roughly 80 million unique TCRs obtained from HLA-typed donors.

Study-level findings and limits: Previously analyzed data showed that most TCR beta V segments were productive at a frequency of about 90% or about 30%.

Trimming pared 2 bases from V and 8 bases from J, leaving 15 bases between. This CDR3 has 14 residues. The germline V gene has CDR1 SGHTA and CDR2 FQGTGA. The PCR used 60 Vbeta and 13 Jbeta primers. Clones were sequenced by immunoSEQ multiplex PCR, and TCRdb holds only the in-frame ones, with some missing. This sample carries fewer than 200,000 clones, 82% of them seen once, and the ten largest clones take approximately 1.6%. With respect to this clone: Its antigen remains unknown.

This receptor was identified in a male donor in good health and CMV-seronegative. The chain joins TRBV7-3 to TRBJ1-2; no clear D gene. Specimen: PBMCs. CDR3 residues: CASSLYNTGGGYTF. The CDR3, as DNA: TGTGCCAGCAGCTTATACAACACCGGAGGCGGCTACACCTTC.